The following is a T cell receptor beta chain sequence with its context. The source of the sample is a study of shared clonotypes between healthy human individuals. TCRdb's table, derived via immunoSEQ multiplex PCR, lists solely in-frame clones and lacks some. The sample has more than 550,000 clones; under 95% are singletons. The length of the CDR3 is 14 residues. V was trimmed by 5 bases and J by 0 bases, leaving 10 bases between them. CDR1 is SGHTA and CDR2 is FQGNSA in the germline V gene. Naive CD8 populations comprised CD45RO-negative cells positively selected for CCR7, excluding terminally differentiated effector memory CD45RA+ cells.

The chain uses TRBV7-2 and TRBJ1-1; maybe TRBD1 (6 bases). The TCR sequence derives from a man aged 25-45 years in good health. Material: naive CD8+ T cells sorted from blood. CDR3 in amino acids: CASSPGDMNTEAFF. The CDR3 DNA reads as TGTGCCAGCAGCCCGGGGGACATGAACACTGAAGCTTTCTTT.